The T cell receptor (beta chain) described here comes from a study of control samples from healthy donors and cancer patients. CDR1 and CDR2 (germline): KGHSH, LQKENI. This CDR3 has 14 residues. V gave up 3 bases and J gave up 2 bases, with 10 bases separating them. Data came from immunoSEQ multiplex PCR; TCRdb stores just in-frame clones and leaves some out. The sample includes some 150,000 clones, approximately 94% of them seen just once. The chain joins TRBV18 to TRBJ1-1; weak D call: TRBD1 (5 bases). The TCR sequence derives from a man aged 35-49 years in good health. The source material was blood. CDR3 bases: TGTGCCAGCTCACCTCGACAGCTTAACACTGAAGCTTTCTTT. Amino acids: CASSPRQLNTEAFF.